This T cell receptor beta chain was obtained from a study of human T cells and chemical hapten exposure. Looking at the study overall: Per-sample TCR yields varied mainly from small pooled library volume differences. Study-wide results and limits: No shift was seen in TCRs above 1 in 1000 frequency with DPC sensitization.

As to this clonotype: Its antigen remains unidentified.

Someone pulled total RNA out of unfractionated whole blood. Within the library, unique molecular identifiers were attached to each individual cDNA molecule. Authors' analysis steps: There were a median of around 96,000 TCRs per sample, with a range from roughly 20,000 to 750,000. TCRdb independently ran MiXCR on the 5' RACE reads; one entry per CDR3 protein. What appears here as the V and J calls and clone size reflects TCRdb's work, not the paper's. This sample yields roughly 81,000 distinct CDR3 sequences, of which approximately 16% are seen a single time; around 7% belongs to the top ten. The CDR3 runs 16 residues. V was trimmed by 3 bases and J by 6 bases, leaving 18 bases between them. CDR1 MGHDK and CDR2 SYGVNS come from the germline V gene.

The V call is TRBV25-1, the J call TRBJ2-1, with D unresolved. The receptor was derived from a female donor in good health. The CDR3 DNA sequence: TGTGCCAGCAGTGATGAGAGAGGTAAGGTCTCCAATGAGCAGTTCTTC. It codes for CASSDERGKVSNEQFF.